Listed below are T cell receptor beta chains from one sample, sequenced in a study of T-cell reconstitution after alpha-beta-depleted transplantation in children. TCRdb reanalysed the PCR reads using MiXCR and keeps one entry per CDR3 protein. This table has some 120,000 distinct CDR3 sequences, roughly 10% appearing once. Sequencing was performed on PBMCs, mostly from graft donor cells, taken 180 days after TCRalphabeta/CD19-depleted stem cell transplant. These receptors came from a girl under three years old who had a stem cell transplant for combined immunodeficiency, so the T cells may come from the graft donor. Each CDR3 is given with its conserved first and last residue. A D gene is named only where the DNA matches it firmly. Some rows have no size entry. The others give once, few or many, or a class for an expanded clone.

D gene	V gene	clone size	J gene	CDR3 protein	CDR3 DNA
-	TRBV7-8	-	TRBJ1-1	CASSLNTGLSNTEAFF	TGTGCCAGCAGCTTGAATACGGGACTCTCGAACACTGAAGCTTTCTTT
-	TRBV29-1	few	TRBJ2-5	CSVTTPGETQYF	TGCAGCGTGACCACCCCGGGAGAGACCCAGTACTTC
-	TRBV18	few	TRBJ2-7	CASSLSISYEQYF	TGTGCCAGCTCACTCTCGATTTCCTACGAGCAGTACTTC
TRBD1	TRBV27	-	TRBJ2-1	CASSLGTGVYNEQFF	TGTGCCAGCAGTTTAGGGACAGGGGTCTACAATGAGCAGTTCTTC
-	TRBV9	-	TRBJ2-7	CASSVARRGSEQYF	TGTGCCAGCAGCGTAGCCCGGAGGGGGAGCGAGCAGTACTTC
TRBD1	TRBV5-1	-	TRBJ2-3	CASSLRTGGTDTQYF	TGCGCCAGCAGCTTGAGGACAGGGGGAACAGATACGCAGTATTTT
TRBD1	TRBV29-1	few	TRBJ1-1	CSVEGQGANTEAFF	TGCAGCGTTGAGGGACAGGGGGCAAACACTGAAGCTTTCTTT
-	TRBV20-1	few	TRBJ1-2	CSARDLWRYGYTF	TGCAGTGCTAGAGACCTGTGGCGCTATGGCTACACCTTC
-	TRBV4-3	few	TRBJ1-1	CASPGSTVNTEAFF	TGCGCCAGCCCAGGGTCCACAGTGAACACTGAAGCTTTCTTT
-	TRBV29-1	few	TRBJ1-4	CSVRGPDPWGDEKLFF	TGCAGCGTCCGGGGCCCCGACCCATGGGGGGATGAAAAACTGTTTTTT
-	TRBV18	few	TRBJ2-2	CASSRRDLFTGELFF	TGTGCCAGCTCTCGCCGGGACCTCTTCACCGGGGAGCTGTTTTTT
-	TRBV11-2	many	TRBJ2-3	CASSLGRHGGNADTQYF	TGTGCCAGCAGCTTAGGACGACATGGGGGGAACGCAGATACGCAGTATTTT
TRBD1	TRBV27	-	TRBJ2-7	CASSFGQGAEQYF	TGTGCCAGCAGTTTTGGGCAGGGGGCCGAGCAGTACTTC
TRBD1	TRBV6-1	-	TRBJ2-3	CASRRSTGAITDTQYF	TGTGCCAGCAGACGATCGACAGGGGCTATCACAGATACGCAGTATTTT
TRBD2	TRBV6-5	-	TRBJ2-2	CASSYSSGGDTGELFF	TGTGCCAGCAGTTACTCAAGCGGGGGAGACACCGGGGAGCTGTTTTTT
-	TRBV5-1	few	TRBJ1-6	CASSAGLDILNSPLHF	TGCGCCAGCAGCGCCGGACTGGACATCTTAAATTCACCCCTCCACTTT
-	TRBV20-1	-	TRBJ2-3	CSARESDTQYF	TGCAGTGCTAGAGAATCAGATACGCAGTATTTT
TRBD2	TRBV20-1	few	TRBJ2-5	CSAPDRLSGRLETQYF	TGCAGTGCCCCTGACCGCCTGAGCGGGAGACTGGAGACCCAGTACTTC
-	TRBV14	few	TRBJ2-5	CASSRRDQETQYF	TGTGCCAGCAGCCGCCGGGACCAAGAGACCCAGTACTTC
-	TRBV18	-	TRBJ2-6	CASSTTHSGANVLTF	TGTGCCAGCTCAACCACGCACTCTGGGGCCAACGTCCTGACTTTC
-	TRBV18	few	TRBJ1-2	CASSPAGGTNYGYTF	TGTGCCAGCTCACCGGCCGGGGGCACTAACTATGGCTACACCTTC
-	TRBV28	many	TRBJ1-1	CASSFIDSRYEAFF	TGTGCCAGCAGTTTCATCGACAGCCGGTATGAAGCTTTCTTT
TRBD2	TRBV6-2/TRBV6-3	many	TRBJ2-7	CASSYASGSYEQYF	TGTGCCAGCAGTTACGCTAGCGGGAGCTACGAGCAGTACTTC
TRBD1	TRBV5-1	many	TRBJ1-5	CASSWTGNQPQHF	TGTGCCAGCAGTTGGACAGGGAATCAGCCCCAGCATTTT
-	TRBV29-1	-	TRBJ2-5	CSADPQGRETQYF	TGCAGCGCTGACCCGCAGGGGCGGGAGACCCAGTACTTC
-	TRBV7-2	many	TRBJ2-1	CASSFRRYNEQFF	TGTGCCAGCAGCTTCAGACGGTACAATGAGCAGTTCTTC
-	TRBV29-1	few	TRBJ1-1	CSVEDTGNTLNTEAFF	TGCAGCGTTGAAGATACGGGAAATACCCTGAACACTGAAGCTTTCTTT
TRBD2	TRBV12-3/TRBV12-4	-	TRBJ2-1	CASSLLGLLTSGKGNEQFF	TGTGCCAGCAGTTTACTCGGACTGTTGACTAGCGGAAAGGGGAATGAGCAGTTCTTC
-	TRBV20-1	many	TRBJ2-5	CSARGGLEETQYF	TGCAGTGCTAGGGGGGGACTGGAAGAGACCCAGTACTTC
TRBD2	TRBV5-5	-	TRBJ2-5	CASSLALLAGGKETQYF	TGTGCCAGCAGCTTGGCCCTACTAGCGGGAGGGAAAGAGACCCAGTACTTC
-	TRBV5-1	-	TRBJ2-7	CASSQQDGRTYEQYF	TGCGCCAGCAGCCAACAGGACGGACGGACCTACGAGCAGTACTTC
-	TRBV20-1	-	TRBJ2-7	CSAREKEQLREQYF	TGCAGTGCTAGAGAAAAGGAGCAGCTAAGGGAGCAGTACTTC
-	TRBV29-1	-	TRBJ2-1	CSVARHVNEQFF	TGCAGCGTTGCAAGGCACGTCAATGAGCAGTTCTTC
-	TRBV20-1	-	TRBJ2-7	CSASGSTYEQYF	TGCAGTGCTAGCGGGAGTACCTACGAGCAGTACTTC
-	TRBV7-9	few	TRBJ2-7	CASSLQSSSYEQYF	TGTGCCAGCAGCTTGCAGTCTAGCTCCTACGAGCAGTACTTC
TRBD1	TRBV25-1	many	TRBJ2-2	CASSEYIHGQGIGELFF	TGTGCCAGCAGTGAATATATTCATGGACAGGGTATCGGGGAGCTGTTTTTT
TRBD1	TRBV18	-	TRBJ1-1	CASSPLLQGAFGEAFF	TGTGCCAGCTCACCACTACTCCAGGGGGCTTTTGGTGAAGCTTTCTTT